The 15 T cell receptor beta chains in this list originate from one sample, sequenced in a study of blood T cell repertoires in COVID-19. Only in-frame clones appear in the TCRdb table, and some are missing; sequencing was by immunoSEQ multiplex PCR. The table records under 500,000 clones, around 89% of them present only once. Sequenced sample: peripheral blood. All receptors come from a woman in her twenties or thirties with acute or convalescent COVID-19.

The chain recombines TRBV9 with TRBJ2-1; 13 bases align to TRBD2. CDR3 length: 18 amino acids. CDR1 is SGDLS and CDR2 is YYNGEE in the germline V gene. Unmatched junction bases numbered 14, after V lost 4 bases and J lost 7 bases. The CDR3: CASSLRTSGGPPSNEQFF. In nucleotides, the CDR3 is TGTGCCAGCAGCCTTAGGACTAGCGGGGGCCCGCCGTCAAATGAGCAGTTCTTC.

The gene calls are TRBV28 and TRBJ1-5; tentatively, D is TRBD1 (6 bases). V lost 4 bases and J 7 bases, leaving 14 bases between the germline ends. Germline values: CDR1 MDHEN, CDR2 SYDVKM. The CDR3 has 14 amino acids. Here the CDR3 DNA reads TGTGCCAGCAGTTCATTGGGGGCCAGGCAGCCCCAGCATTTT. This encodes CASSSLGARQPQHF.

A few counts support this clone. The CDR3, as DNA: TGTGCCTGGCAACCGGGACAGACAAATCAGCCCCAGCATTTT. Protein sequence: CAWQPGQTNQPQHF. This chain links TRBV30 with TRBJ1-5; 7 bases agree with TRBD1. The CDR3 has 14 amino acids. The V and J ends lost 5 bases and 4 bases, in that order; junction bases with no gene match: 8. Germline CDR1 is GTSNPN and CDR2 is SVGIG (reference sequence).

This sequence joins TRBV5-5 and TRBJ1-5, with D maybe TRBD1 (6 bases). Trimming removed 3 bases from V and 5 bases from J, with 9 bases in between. The CDR3 is made up of 13 amino acids. The germline gives CDR1 SGHKS, CDR2 YYEKEE (reference sequence). CDR3 residues: CASSWDIDQPQHF. The CDR3 nucleotides read TGTGCCAGCAGCTGGGACATAGATCAGCCCCAGCATTTT.

This clone has only one observation. V and J are TRBV27 and TRBJ2-7; 8 nucleotides align to TRBD2. The CDR3 is made up of 14 amino acids. V lost 7 bases and J lost 4; bases outside the gene matches: 9. Germline values: CDR1 MNHEY, CDR2 SMNVEV (reference sequence). The CDR3 DNA reads TGTGCCAGCATCAATACCGGGGGGGATTACGAGCAGTACTTC. Encoded protein: CASINTGGDYEQYF.

This sequence joins TRBV30 and TRBJ1-5, with D tentatively TRBD1 (5 bases). The CDR3 runs 15 residues. Trimming took off 4 bases at V and 7 bases at J, with 20 bases between the two ends. Germline V gene lookup returns CDR1 GTSNPN and CDR2 SVGIG (reference sequence). The DNA of the CDR3 is TGTGCCTGGAAGCGGGACCTCCTTCCAGGGCAGCCCCAGCATTTT. As protein: CAWKRDLLPGQPQHF.

The chain combines TRBV24-1 with TRBJ2-2; 9 bases line up with TRBD1. The CDR3 runs 15 residues. Germline trimming cut 7 bases from V and 4 bases from J; bases unmatched to any gene: 6. Germline lookup yields CDR1 KGHDR and CDR2 SFDVKD. CDR3 in DNA: TGTGCCACCAGGACCGGGACAGGGAGCACCGGGGAGCTGTTTTTT. Protein product: CATRTGTGSTGELFF.

The rearrangement uses TRBV7-9 and TRBJ1-1, with a weak D call TRBD1 (6 bases). V was clipped by 6 bases and J by 0 bases, with 14 bases between them. Germline assignment: CDR1 SEHNR and CDR2 FQNEAQ (reference sequence). This CDR3 has 15 amino acids. CDR3 nucleotide sequence: TGTGCCAGCAGACCCGGGGGGCCGATGAACACTGAAGCTTTCTTT. This sequence encodes CASRPGGPMNTEAFF. Combining the CDR3 with reference TRBV7-9 and TRBJ1-1 gives the whole variable domain DTGVSQNPRHKITKRGQNVTFRCDPISEHNRLYWYRQTLGQGPEFLTYFQNEAQLEKSRLLSDRFSAERPKGSFSTLEIQRTEQGDSAMYLCASRPGGPMNTEAFFGQGTRLTVV.

V is TRBV11-2 and J is TRBJ2-3; D call uncertain. The CDR3 runs to 13 residues. Per the germline V gene, CDR1 is SGHAT and CDR2 is FQNNGV. V was pared by 6 bases and J by 1 base, with 8 bases between. In nucleotides, the CDR3 is TGTGCCAGCAGGCTAACTGGCACAGATACGCAGTATTTT. Its protein is CASRLTGTDTQYF.

V is TRBV29-1 and J is TRBJ1-1; perhaps TRBD1 as D (5 bases). CDR3 length equals 13 residues. In germline, CDR1 is SQVTM, CDR2 ANQGSEA. V lost 4 bases and J lost 0, with 9 bases in between. The CDR3 DNA sequence: TGCAGCGTTGCAGGGAACATGAACACTGAAGCTTTCTTT. The encoded protein is CSVAGNMNTEAFF.

Regarding this clone: At one end, the junction sequence differs from germline, possibly due to a read error. Other DNA sequences in this sample translate to the same CDR3. The chain is built from TRBV9 and TRBJ2-1; D is undetermined. Germline V gene sequence: CDR1 SGDLS, CDR2 YYNGEE. The CDR3 is made up of 14 amino acids. CDR3 loop: CASSVAGRYNEQFF. In DNA form, the CDR3 reads TGTGCTAGCAGCGTAGCTGGTAGATACAATGAGCAGTTCTTC.

The chain employs TRBV5-1 and TRBJ2-7; maybe TRBD1 (5 bases). Trimming removed 0 bases from V and 2 bases from J, with 15 bases in between. Germline loops: CDR1 SGHRS, CDR2 YFSETQ. CDR3 length: 16 amino acids. CDR3 amino acids: CASSLAGPGSAYEQYF. CDR3 nucleotides: TGCGCCAGCAGCTTGGCCGGTCCAGGGTCGGCCTACGAGCAGTACTTC. Full variable domain (remainder filled in from reference TRBV5-1 and TRBJ2-7): KAGVTQTPRYLIKTRGQQVTLSCSPISGHRSVSWYQQTPGQGLQFLFEYFSETQRNKGNFPGRFSGRQFSNSRSEMNVSTLELGDSALYLCASSLAGPGSAYEQYFGPGTRLTVT.

The chain couples TRBV18 to TRBJ1-2, with TRBD1 matching over 10 bases. The CDR3 loop spans 14 amino acids. Unmatched junction bases numbered 3, after V lost 5 bases and J lost 3 bases. CDR1 and CDR2 (germline): KGHSH, LQKENI. Here the CDR3 reads CASSSGTGDYGYTF. CDR3 nucleotides: TGTGCCAGCTCATCCGGGACAGGGGACTATGGCTACACCTTC.

The chain carries TRBV12-3 or TRBV12-4 and TRBJ1-1; no firm D call. CDR3 size: 12 residues. V lost 5 bases and J 8 bases, leaving 12 bases between the germline ends. The CDR3 region is CASSPRTGEAFF. The CDR3 nucleotides read TGTGCCAGCAGTCCCCGGACGGGAGAAGCTTTCTTT.

This chain connects TRBV24-1 to TRBJ2-2, with 12 positions matching TRBD1. The CDR3 spans 17 residues. Germline trimming cut 0 bases from V and 6 bases from J; bases unmatched to any gene: 4. Germline CDR1 is KGHDR and CDR2 is SFDVKD. The CDR3 coding sequence is TGTGCCACCAGTGATTTGGGGACAGGGGGCCTGGCCGGGGAGCTGTTTTTT. Residues: CATSDLGTGGLAGELFF.